These 25 T cell receptor beta chains originate from one sample sequenced in a study of tumor-infiltrating lymphocytes in glioblastoma multiforme. Three nested ARM-PCR rounds with V-beta and C-beta primers built TCRB libraries. TCRdb re-analysed the multiplex PCR reads in MiXCR, keeping a single row per CDR3 protein. The sample holds around 10,000 distinct CDR3 sequences, roughly 70% seen once. The specimen sequenced was brain tumor tissue. The receptors were gathered from a male donor with glioblastoma.

This clonotype occurred many times. The chain uses TRBV18 and TRBJ1-1; no firm D call. The CDR3 is made up of 12 amino acids. Germline V gene data show CDR1 as KGHSH and CDR2 as LQKENI. Between the trimmed V and J ends, which lost 4 bases and 3 bases, there was a span of 6 bases. In DNA, the CDR3 is TGTGCCAGCTCACTTCAGTACACTGAAGCTTTCTTT. Protein product: CASSLQYTEAFF.

Relative to its sample, this clonotype is medium-sized. V usage is TRBV12-3 or TRBV12-4 and J usage is TRBJ2-3; D is uncertain. V was shortened by 3 bases and J by 5 bases, with 6 bases between the two germline ends. CDR3 length equals 12 residues. The CDR3 DNA sequence: TGTGCCAGCAGTTTTCCCGGAGATACGCAGTATTTT. Amino acids: CASSFPGDTQYF.

Worth noting for this clonotype: Germline and junction disagree at one end, which may indicate a read error. The chain has TRBV10-2 and TRBJ2-5; 7 bases are shared with TRBD1. The germline V gene encodes CDR1 WSHSY and CDR2 SAAADI. The CDR3 is made up of 17 amino acids. CDR3: CASRGRTGLISRGTQYF. The DNA of the CDR3 is TGTGCCAGCAGGGGGAGAACTGGACTCATCTCGAGGGGGACCCAGTACTTC.

As concerns this clonotype: Germline is not matched at one junction end, which may reflect a read error. The chain is built from TRBV20-1 and TRBJ2-3; 9 bases match TRBD2. The CDR3 is 20 amino acids. Per germline, CDR1 DFQATT and CDR2 SNEGSKA (reference sequence). The CDR3 region is CSSSRPGLASGPSSTDTQYF. The CDR3 DNA reads TGCAGTTCTAGTCGCCCCGGACTAGCGTCAGGGCCGAGTAGCACAGATACGCAGTATTTT.

For this clonotype: One end of the junction is discordant with germline, which a read error may explain. This sequence joins TRBV11-2 and TRBJ1-1; 8 bases line up with TRBD1. Germline V gene data show CDR1 as SGHAT and CDR2 as FQNNGV. The CDR3 has 14 residues. The CDR3 coding sequence is TGCAGCTTCCCCGGGACAGGTATTAACACTGAAGCTTTCTTT. It yields the protein CSFPGTGINTEAFF.

Of note for this clonotype: Its ends do not fully match the called genes, so a read error is possible. The chain has TRBV6-5 and TRBJ1-1; 9 bases line up with TRBD1. CDR1 MNHEY and CDR2 SVGAGI come from the germline V gene. CDR3 length: 18 amino acids. The CDR3 spells CARSYSGLTGGMNTEAFF. CDR3 sequence (DNA): TGTGCCAGAAGTTACTCGGGCTTAACAGGGGGCATGAACACTGAAGCTTTCTTT.

The chain is built from TRBV11-2 and TRBJ2-2; D uncertain. V was cut by 0 bases and J by 2 bases, with 1 base left in between. This CDR3 has 13 amino acids. Germline CDR1 and CDR2: SGHAT and FQNNGV. CDR3 coding DNA: TGTGCCAGCAGCTTAGAAAACACCGGGGAGCTGTTTTTT. Translating gives CASSLENTGELFF.

In regard to this clonotype: A junction boundary mismatches the germline segment, possibly from a read error. The chain joins TRBV10-2 to TRBJ1-5, with D perhaps matching TRBD1 (5 bases). The CDR3 covers 14 residues. Germline loops: CDR1 WSHSY, CDR2 SAAADI. Here the CDR3 reads CASRWAGRNQPLHF. The CDR3 DNA reads as TGCGCCAGTAGGTGGGCAGGGCGCAATCAGCCCCTGCACTTT.

As to this clonotype: One end of the junction varies from germline; a read error may be responsible. The rearrangement uses TRBV4-1 and TRBJ1-5, with D uncertain. Germline values: CDR1 MGHRA, CDR2 YSYEKL. This CDR3 comprises 15 residues. CDR3 nucleotide sequence: TGCGCCGGCAGCCAAGGACTCACGAGCAATCATCCCCAGCGTTTT. This encodes CAGSQGLTSNHPQRF.

A few counts support this clonotype. This rearrangement joins TRBV11-2 to TRBJ2-1, with a possible D match to TRBD1 (5 bases). The V gene lost 5 bases and the J gene lost 10 bases, with 12 bases spanning the gap. Germline CDR1 SGHAT, CDR2 FQNNGV. The length of the CDR3 is 12 residues. Here the CDR3 DNA reads TGTGCCAGCAGCCCAGACAGTGCCGAGCAGTTCTTC. Its protein product is CASSPDSAEQFF.

The V call is TRBV20-1, the J call TRBJ2-7; D not resolved. V lost 3 bases and J 2 bases, leaving 8 bases between the germline ends. The CDR3 spans 12 residues. Germline V lookup: CDR1 DFQATT, CDR2 SNEGSKA (reference sequence). The CDR3 loop is CSARKGPYEQYF. As DNA, the CDR3 is TGCAGTGCTAGGAAAGGGCCCTACGAGCAGTACTTC.

Details on this clonotype: A much bigger clone sits one base away, suggesting this may be a read error. The chain links TRBV7-2 to TRBJ2-7; D perhaps matches TRBD2 (6 bases). Germline V gives CDR1 SGHTA, CDR2 FQGNSA. The germline V and J ends were trimmed by 2 bases and 5 bases, with 16 bases remaining between them. The CDR3 runs 15 residues. CDR3 DNA sequence: TGTACCAGCAGCTTAAGGCTGTTGGGAGGCGACGAGCAGTACTTC. Translating gives CTSSLRLLGGDEQYF.

As for this clonotype: One base away lies a much larger clone, so this may be a sequencing read error. The gene calls are TRBV18 and TRBJ1-1; 9 bases line up with TRBD1. This CDR3 is built from 16 residues. The V gene's germline CDR1 is KGHSH and CDR2 LQKENI. The CDR3 here is CTSSPPGQGLNTEAFF. The CDR3 bases are TGTACCAGCTCACCACCGGGACAGGGACTGAACACTGAAGCTTTCTTT.

The sample holds a few counts of this clonotype. The chain is built from TRBV11-2 and TRBJ2-1, with D possibly being TRBD1 or TRBD2 (5 bases each). Germline values: CDR1 SGHAT, CDR2 FQNNGV. V lost 5 bases, J lost 1 base, and 15 bases lay in between. The CDR3 is made up of 16 amino acids. CDR3 amino acids: CASSPLAGTSYNEQFF. CDR3 coding DNA: TGTGCCAGCAGCCCCTTGGCCGGGACGTCCTACAATGAGCAGTTCTTC. The variable domain in full, completed from reference TRBV11-2 and TRBJ2-1, reads EAGVAQSPRYKIIEKRQSVAFWCNPISGHATLYWYQQILGQGPKLLIQFQNNGVVDDSQLPKDRFSAERLKGVDSTLKIQPAKLEDSAVYLCASSPLAGTSYNEQFFGPGTRLTVL.

With respect to this clonotype: The junction shows a germline mismatch at one end, possibly a read error. The J gene is TRBJ2-1, the V gene TRBV20-1; D is unresolved. The CDR3 spans 13 residues. The V gene's germline CDR1 is DFQATT and CDR2 SNEGSKA (reference sequence). CDR3 coding DNA: TGCAGTGCTCCCAAGGAGAGGTCCAATGAGCAGCTCTTC. This sequence encodes CSAPKERSNEQLF.

This clonotype was recorded many times. A read error may be the cause here, since a much bigger clone is one base away. The chain carries TRBV6-1 and TRBJ2-6, with D tentatively TRBD2 (5 bases). V was shortened by 3 bases and J by 2 bases, with 11 bases between the two germline ends. Germline V lookup: CDR1 MNHNS, CDR2 SASEGT. CDR3 size: 16 residues. CDR3 region: CASSDIGGTGANVLTF. The DNA of the CDR3 is TGTGCCAGCAGTGATATAGGAGGAACTGGGGCCAACGTCCTGACTTTC.

This clonotype occurred once. At one end, the junction sequence differs from germline, possibly due to a read error. This chain links TRBV11-2 with TRBJ2-1; D might be TRBD2 (6 bases). The V gene's germline CDR1 is SGHAT and CDR2 FQNNGV. This CDR3 comprises 16 residues. The CDR3 nucleotides are TGTGCCAGCAGCTTCGTGGGGGGTCTCCTCTTTAACGAGCAGTCCTTC. Its translation: CASSFVGGLLFNEQSF.

The CDR3 spells CASSKQGANGYTF. CDR3 bases: TGTGCCAGCAGTAAACAGGGGGCTAATGGCTACACCTTC. The rearrangement joins TRBV6-5 to TRBJ1-2; 9 positions match TRBD1. The CDR3 is 13 amino acids. Germline V gene data show CDR1 as MNHEY and CDR2 as SVGAGI. The junction had 4 bases not matched to a gene; V was cut back by 5 bases and J by 6 bases.

The chain combines TRBV10-3 with TRBJ1-5; 7 nucleotides align to TRBD1. Germline V gives CDR1 ENHRY, CDR2 SYGVKD. CDR3 length: 15 residues. V lost 4 bases to trimming and J lost 5 bases; unmatched junction nucleotides: 8. The CDR3 loop is CAISVEWTGDQPQHF. In nucleotides, the CDR3 is TGTGCCATCAGTGTCGAATGGACAGGAGATCAGCCCCAGCATTTT.

Ten or more counts support this clonotype. The CDR3 DNA is TGTGCCAGCAGCTTAGCCTCCTACAATGAGCAGTTCTTC. It translates to CASSLASYNEQFF. The chain employs TRBV7-9 and TRBJ2-1; D unclear. V was clipped by 0 bases and J by 0 bases, with 0 bases between them. CDR1 and CDR2 from the germline V gene are SEHNR and FQNEAQ (reference sequence). CDR3 length: 13 amino acids.

Worth noting for this clonotype: Germline is not matched at one junction end, which may reflect a read error. The chain is built from TRBV24-1 and TRBJ2-1; D is ambiguous. In germline, CDR1 is KGHDR, CDR2 SFDVKD. The CDR3 totals 13 residues. Here the CDR3 DNA reads TGTGCCACCAGTGGCGAGATGGCCAATGTGCAGTTCTTC. It translates to CATSGEMANVQFF.

On this clonotype: The junction departs from germline at one end; a sequencing error may be responsible. This sequence joins TRBV29-1 and TRBJ2-1; 7 bases line up with TRBD2. This CDR3 region has 13 residues. CDR1 and CDR2 (germline): SQVTM, ANQGSEA. The CDR3 loop is CIVDGLGRNEQFF. Written as DNA, the CDR3 is TGCATCGTTGACGGACTAGGTCGCAATGAGCAGTTCTTC.

Worth noting for this clonotype: One end of the junction varies from germline; a read error may be responsible. This sequence joins TRBV29-1 and TRBJ2-2; either TRBD1 or TRBD2 may supply D (5 bases each). CDR1 is SQVTM and CDR2 is ANQGSEA in the germline V gene. CDR3 length: 13 amino acids. The CDR3 sequence is CSASLDIDGEMFF. In DNA form, the CDR3 reads TGCAGCGCATCTCTGGACATTGACGGGGAGATGTTTTTT.

This clonotype has at least ten counts. The V gene is TRBV5-1, the J gene TRBJ2-7; D is perhaps TRBD1 (6 bases). The germline CDR1 and CDR2 sequences are SGHRS and YFSETQ. With 4 bases removed from V and 5 bases from J, the gap between germline ends came to 22 bases. The CDR3 has 16 amino acids. This CDR3 reads CASSPSLGGIIDEQYF. The CDR3 DNA follows: TGCGCCAGCAGCCCATCCTTAGGGGGTATTATCGACGAGCAGTACTTC.

This rearrangement joins TRBV6-5 to TRBJ2-5, with D unresolved. The CDR3 runs 11 residues. Germline CDR1 MNHEY, CDR2 SVGAGI. V was trimmed by 6 bases and J by 5 bases, leaving 7 bases between them. In DNA form, the CDR3 reads TGTGCCAGCAGACTCGCCGAGACCCAGTACTTC. Translated, it gives CASRLAETQYF.